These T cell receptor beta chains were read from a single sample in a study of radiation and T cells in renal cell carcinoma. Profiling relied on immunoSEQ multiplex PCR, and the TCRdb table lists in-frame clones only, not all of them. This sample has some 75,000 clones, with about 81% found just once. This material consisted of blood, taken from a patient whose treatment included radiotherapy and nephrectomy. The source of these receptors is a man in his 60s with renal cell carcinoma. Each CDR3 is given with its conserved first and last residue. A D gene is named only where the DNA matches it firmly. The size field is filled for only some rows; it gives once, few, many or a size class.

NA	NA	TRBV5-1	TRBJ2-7	CASSRTGGSYEQYF	TGCGCCAGCAGTAGGACAGGAGGGTCCTACGAGCAGTACTTC
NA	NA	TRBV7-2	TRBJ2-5	CASSLGVPGGTQYF	TGTGCCAGCAGCTTAGGGGTCCCCGGGGGGACCCAGTACTTC
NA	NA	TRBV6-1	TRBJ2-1	CASSVLQAKNEQFF	TGTGCCAGCAGTGTGCTGCAGGCGAAAAATGAGCAGTTCTTC
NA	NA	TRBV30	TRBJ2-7	CAWTDSPYEQYF	TGTGCCTGGACCGACAGTCCCTACGAGCAGTACTTC
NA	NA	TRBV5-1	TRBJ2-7	CASSLGTANLYEQYF	TGCGCCAGCAGCTTGGGCACAGCCAACCTCTACGAGCAGTACTTC
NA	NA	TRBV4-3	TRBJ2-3	CASSLLAGATDTQYF	TGCGCCAGCAGCCTCTTGGCAGGAGCAACAGATACGCAGTATTTT
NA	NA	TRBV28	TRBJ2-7	CASRLGLRVSEQYF	TGTGCCAGCAGGTTGGGTCTCAGGGTAAGCGAGCAGTACTTC
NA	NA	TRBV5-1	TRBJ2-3	CASSSLPWTTTDTQYF	TGCGCCAGCAGCTCGTTACCGTGGACTACCACAGATACGCAGTATTTT
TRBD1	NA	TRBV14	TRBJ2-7	CASSLPGTGGYVEQYF	TGTGCCAGCAGCTTACCGGGAACAGGGGGATATGTCGAGCAGTACTTC
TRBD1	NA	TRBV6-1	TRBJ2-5	CASSADRASIGTQYF	TGTGCCAGCAGCGCTGACAGGGCGAGTATCGGGACCCAGTACTTC
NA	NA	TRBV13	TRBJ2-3	CASSLGGWTTDTDTQYF	TGTGCCAGCAGCTTAGGCGGGTGGACTACCGACACAGATACGCAGTATTTT
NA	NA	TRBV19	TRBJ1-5	CASSKQGNQPQHF	TGTGCCAGTAGTAAGCAGGGCAATCAGCCCCAGCATTTT
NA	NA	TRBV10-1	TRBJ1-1	CASSEGGKGNTEAFF	TGCGCCAGCAGTGAGGGGGGGAAGGGGAACACTGAAGCTTTCTTT
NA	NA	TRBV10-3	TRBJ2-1	CAISESDSAKYNEQFF	TGTGCCATCAGTGAGTCTGACTCCGCAAAATACAATGAGCAGTTCTTC
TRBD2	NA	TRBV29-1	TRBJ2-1	CSVGGTSGGYNEQFF	TGCAGCGTTGGCGGGACTAGCGGGGGCTACAATGAGCAGTTCTTC
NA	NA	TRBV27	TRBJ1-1	CASSPRRLPGTFF	TGTGCCAGCAGTCCACGACGGTTGCCTGGGACTTTCTTT
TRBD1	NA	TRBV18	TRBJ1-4	CASSQAGGAGEKLFF	TGTGCCAGCTCACAAGCAGGGGGCGCCGGTGAAAAACTGTTTTTT
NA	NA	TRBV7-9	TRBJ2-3	CASSSDIDIGTDTQYF	TGTGCCAGCAGCTCCGACATAGATATTGGCACAGATACGCAGTATTTT
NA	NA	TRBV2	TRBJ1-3	CASTGTLGTIYF	TGTGCCAGTACAGGGACCTTAGGGACCATATATTTT
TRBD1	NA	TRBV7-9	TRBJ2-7	CASSYTQGAYEQYF	TGTGCCAGCAGCTACACACAGGGGGCCTACGAGCAGTACTTC
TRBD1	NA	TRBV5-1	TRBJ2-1	CASSLSGTGGVDEQFF	TGCGCCAGCAGCTTGTCTGGGACAGGGGGGGTCGATGAGCAGTTCTTC
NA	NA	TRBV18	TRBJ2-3	CASSPPSTDTQYF	TGTGCCAGCTCACCACCGAGCACAGATACGCAGTATTTT
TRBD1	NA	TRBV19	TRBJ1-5	CASSPRPGQGFNQPQHF	TGTGCCAGTAGTCCACGCCCGGGACAGGGTTTCAATCAGCCCCAGCATTTT
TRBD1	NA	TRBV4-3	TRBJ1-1	CASSQGTGGEKAFF	TGCGCCAGCAGCCAAGGGACAGGGGGTGAGAAAGCTTTCTTT
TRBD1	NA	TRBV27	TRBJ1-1	CASSRRTGAGNTEAFF	TGTGCCAGCAGTAGGCGGACAGGGGCTGGGAACACTGAAGCTTTCTTT
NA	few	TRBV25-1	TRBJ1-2	CASSESLGSYGYTF	TGTGCCAGCAGTGAATCCCTGGGGAGCTATGGCTACACCTTC
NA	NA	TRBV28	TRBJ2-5	CASRGAAGRGETQYF	TGTGCCAGCAGAGGGGCCGCGGGGCGGGGAGAGACCCAGTACTTC
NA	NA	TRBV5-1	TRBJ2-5	CASGAQSQETQYF	TGCGCCAGCGGGGCCCAATCCCAAGAGACCCAGTACTTC
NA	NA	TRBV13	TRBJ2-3	CASSFRRVSTDTQYF	TGTGCCAGCAGCTTCCGCAGGGTCTCCACAGATACGCAGTATTTT
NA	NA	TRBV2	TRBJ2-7	CASSDARQWRSYEQYF	TGTGCCAGCAGTGATGCCAGGCAGTGGCGCTCGTACGAGCAGTACTTC
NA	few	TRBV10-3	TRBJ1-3	CAIGIGVGVGGNTIYF	TGTGCCATCGGTATAGGGGTAGGGGTCGGCGGAAACACCATATATTTT
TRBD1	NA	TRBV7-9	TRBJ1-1	CANDRNRGASKTEAFF	TGTGCCAACGACCGGAACAGGGGGGCGAGTAAGACTGAAGCTTTCTTT
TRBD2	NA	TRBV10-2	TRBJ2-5	CASRAEGLAGGETQYF	TGCGCCAGCAGAGCCGAGGGACTAGCGGGAGGGGAGACCCAGTACTTC
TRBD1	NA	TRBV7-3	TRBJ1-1	CASSGQGPGTEAFF	TGTGCCAGCAGCGGACAGGGGCCGGGTACTGAAGCTTTCTTT
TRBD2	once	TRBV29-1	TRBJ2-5	CSANPSGQETQYF	TGCAGCGCCAACCCTAGCGGACAAGAGACCCAGTACTTC
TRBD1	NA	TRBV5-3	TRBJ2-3	CARSGPDRLGTDTQYF	TGTGCCAGAAGCGGGCCGGACAGGTTGGGCACAGATACGCAGTATTTT
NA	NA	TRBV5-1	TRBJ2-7	CASSLEVAGDYEQYF	TGCGCCAGCAGCTTGGAGGTAGCAGGGGACTACGAGCAGTACTTC
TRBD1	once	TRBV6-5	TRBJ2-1	CASSYGQGYNEQFF	TGTGCCAGCAGTTACGGACAGGGCTACAATGAGCAGTTCTTC
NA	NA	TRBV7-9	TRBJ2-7	CASSLGTAPYEQYF	TGTGCCAGCAGCTTAGGGACGGCCCCCTACGAGCAGTACTTC
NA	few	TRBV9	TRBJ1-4	CASSMGLDEKLFF	TGTGCCAGCAGCATGGGACTGGACGAAAAACTGTTTTTT
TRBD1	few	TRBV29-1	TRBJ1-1	CSADRGAEAFF	TGCAGCGCAGACAGGGGCGCTGAAGCTTTCTTT
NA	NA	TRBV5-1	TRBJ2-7	CASSLGGRGQYF	TGCGCCAGCAGCTTGGGTGGGCGGGGGCAGTACTTC
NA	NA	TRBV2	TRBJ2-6	CASTWDGRSGANVLTF	TGTGCCAGCACCTGGGACGGGCGCTCTGGGGCCAACGTCCTGACTTTC
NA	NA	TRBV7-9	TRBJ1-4	CASSAEWGATNEKLFF	TGTGCCAGCAGCGCAGAGTGGGGTGCAACTAATGAAAAACTGTTTTTT
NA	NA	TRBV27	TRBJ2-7	CASSPDRYSSYEQYF	TGTGCCAGCAGTCCCGACAGGTACAGCTCCTACGAGCAGTACTTC
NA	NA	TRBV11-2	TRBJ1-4	CASSPIGNPSYDNEKLFF	TGTGCCAGCAGCCCTATCGGCAACCCTTCCTATGATAATGAAAAACTGTTTTTT
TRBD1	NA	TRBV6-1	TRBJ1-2	CASRPGQGEFYGYTF	TGTGCCAGCAGGCCGGGACAGGGGGAATTCTATGGCTACACCTTC
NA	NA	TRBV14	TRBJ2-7	CASAPPGSYEQYF	TGTGCCAGCGCCCCACCCGGCTCCTACGAGCAGTACTTC
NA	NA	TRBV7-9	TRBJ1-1	CASSGVAGNTEAFF	TGTGCCAGCAGCGGGGTTGCAGGGAATACTGAAGCTTTCTTT
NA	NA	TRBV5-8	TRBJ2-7	CASSFRDSYEQYF	TGTGCCAGCAGCTTCAGGGATTCCTACGAGCAGTACTTC
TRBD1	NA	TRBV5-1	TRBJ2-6	CASSVSGTGGQRGSSGANVLTF	TGCGCCAGCAGCGTTTCCGGGACAGGGGGCCAAAGAGGATCTTCCGGGGCCAACGTCCTGACTTTC
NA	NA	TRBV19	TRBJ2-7	CASAVQGGVAYEQYF	TGTGCCAGCGCGGTCCAGGGCGGGGTAGCCTACGAGCAGTACTTC
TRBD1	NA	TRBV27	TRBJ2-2	CASSSRTGAWGGELFF	TGTGCCAGCAGTTCCCGGACAGGGGCGTGGGGCGGGGAGCTGTTTTTT